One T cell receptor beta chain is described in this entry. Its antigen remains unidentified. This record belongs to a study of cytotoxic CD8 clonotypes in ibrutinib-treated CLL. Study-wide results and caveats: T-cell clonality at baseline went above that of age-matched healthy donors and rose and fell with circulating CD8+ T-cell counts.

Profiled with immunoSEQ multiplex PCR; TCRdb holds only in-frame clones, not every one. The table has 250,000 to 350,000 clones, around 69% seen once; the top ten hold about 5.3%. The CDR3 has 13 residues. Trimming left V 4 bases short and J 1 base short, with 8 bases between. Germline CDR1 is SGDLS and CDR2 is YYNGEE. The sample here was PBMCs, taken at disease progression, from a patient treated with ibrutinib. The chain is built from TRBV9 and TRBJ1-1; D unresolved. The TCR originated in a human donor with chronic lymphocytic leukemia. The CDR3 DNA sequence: TGTGCCAGCAGCCATCGACAGAACACTGAAGCTTTCTTT. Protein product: CASSHRQNTEAFF.